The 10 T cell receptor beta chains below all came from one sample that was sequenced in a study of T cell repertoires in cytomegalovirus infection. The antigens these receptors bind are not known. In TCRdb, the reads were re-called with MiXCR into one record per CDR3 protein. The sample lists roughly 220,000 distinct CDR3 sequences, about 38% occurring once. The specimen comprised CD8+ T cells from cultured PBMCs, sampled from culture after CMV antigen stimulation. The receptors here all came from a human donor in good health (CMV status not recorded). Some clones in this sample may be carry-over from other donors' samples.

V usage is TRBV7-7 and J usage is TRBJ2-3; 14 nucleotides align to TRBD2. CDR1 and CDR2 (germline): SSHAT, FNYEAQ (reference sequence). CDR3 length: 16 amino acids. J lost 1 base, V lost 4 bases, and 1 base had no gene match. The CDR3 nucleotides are TGTGCCAGCAGCTCGGGACTAGCGGGGGGCACAGATACGCAGTATTTT. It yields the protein CASSSGLAGGTDTQYF.

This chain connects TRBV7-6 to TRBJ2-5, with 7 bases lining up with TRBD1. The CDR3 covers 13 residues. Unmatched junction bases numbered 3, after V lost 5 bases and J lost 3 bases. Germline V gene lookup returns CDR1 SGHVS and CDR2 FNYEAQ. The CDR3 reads CASSDGTEETQYF. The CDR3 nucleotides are TGTGCCAGCAGCGATGGGACAGAAGAGACCCAGTACTTC.

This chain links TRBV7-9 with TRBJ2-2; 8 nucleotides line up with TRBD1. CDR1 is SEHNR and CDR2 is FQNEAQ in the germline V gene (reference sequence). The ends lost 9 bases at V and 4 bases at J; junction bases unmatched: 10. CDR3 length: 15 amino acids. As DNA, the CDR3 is TGTGCCAGTCTAACCAGGGGGCCGGCCACCGGGGAGCTGTTTTTT. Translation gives CASLTRGPATGELFF. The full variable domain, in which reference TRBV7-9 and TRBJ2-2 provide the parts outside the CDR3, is DTGVSQNPRHKITKRGQNVTFRCDPISEHNRLYWYRQTLGQGPEFLTYFQNEAQLEKSRLLSDRFSAERPKGSFSTLEIQRTEQGDSAMYLCASLTRGPATGELFFGEGSRLTVL.

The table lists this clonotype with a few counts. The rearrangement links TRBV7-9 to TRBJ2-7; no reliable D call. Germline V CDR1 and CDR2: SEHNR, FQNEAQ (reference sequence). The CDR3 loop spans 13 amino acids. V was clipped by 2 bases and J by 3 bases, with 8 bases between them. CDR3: CASSLSGNYEQYF. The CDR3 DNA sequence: TGTGCCAGCAGCTTAAGTGGCAACTACGAGCAGTACTTC.

CDR3 region: CASSILRGPRTEAFF. The DNA for the CDR3 is TGTGCCAGCAGTATCCTCAGGGGGCCTAGGACTGAAGCTTTCTTT. The rearrangement links TRBV12-3 or TRBV12-4 to TRBJ1-1; TRBD1 aligns across 8 bases. The CDR3 has 15 residues. V lost 5 bases, J lost 5 bases, and 10 bases stayed unmatched.

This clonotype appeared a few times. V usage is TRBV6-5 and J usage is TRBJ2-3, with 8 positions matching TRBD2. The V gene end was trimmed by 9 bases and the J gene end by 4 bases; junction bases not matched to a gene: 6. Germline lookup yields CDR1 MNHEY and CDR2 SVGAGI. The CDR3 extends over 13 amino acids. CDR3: CASRRGAPDTQYF. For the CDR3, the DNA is TGTGCCAGTCGGCGGGGGGCCCCAGATACGCAGTATTTT.

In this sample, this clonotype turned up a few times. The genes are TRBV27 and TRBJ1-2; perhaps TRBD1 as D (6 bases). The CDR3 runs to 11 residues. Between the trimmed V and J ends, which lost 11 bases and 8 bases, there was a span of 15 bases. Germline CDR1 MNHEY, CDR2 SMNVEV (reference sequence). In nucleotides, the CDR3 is TGTGCCGCCTCGGGGGGGCGAGGCTACACCTTC. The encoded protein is CAASGGRGYTF.

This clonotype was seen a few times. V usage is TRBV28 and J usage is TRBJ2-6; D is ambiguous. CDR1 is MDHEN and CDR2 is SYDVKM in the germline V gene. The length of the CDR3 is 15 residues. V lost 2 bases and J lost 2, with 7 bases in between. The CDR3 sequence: CASSLLSTGANVLTF. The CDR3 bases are TGTGCCAGCAGTTTACTAAGTACTGGGGCCAACGTCCTGACTTTC.

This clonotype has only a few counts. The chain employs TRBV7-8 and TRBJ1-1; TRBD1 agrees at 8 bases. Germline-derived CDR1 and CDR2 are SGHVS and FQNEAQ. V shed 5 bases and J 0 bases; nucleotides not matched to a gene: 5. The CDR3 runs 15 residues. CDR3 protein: CASSLRQGMNTEAFF. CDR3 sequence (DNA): TGTGCCAGCAGCCTGCGACAGGGGATGAACACTGAAGCTTTCTTT. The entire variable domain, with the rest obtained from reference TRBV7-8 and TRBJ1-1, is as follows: GAGVSQSPRYKVAKRGQDVALRCDPISGHVSLFWYQQALGQGPEFLTYFQNEAQLDKSGLPSDRFFAERPEGSVSTLKIQRTQQEDSAVYLCASSLRQGMNTEAFFGQGTRLTVV.

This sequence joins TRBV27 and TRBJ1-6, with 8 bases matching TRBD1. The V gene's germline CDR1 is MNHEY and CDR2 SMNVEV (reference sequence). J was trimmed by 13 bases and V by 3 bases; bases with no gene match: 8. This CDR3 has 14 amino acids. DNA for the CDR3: TGTGCCAGCAGTTTTGGGGCAGGGGGCTATCCCCTCCACTTT. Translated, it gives CASSFGAGGYPLHF.